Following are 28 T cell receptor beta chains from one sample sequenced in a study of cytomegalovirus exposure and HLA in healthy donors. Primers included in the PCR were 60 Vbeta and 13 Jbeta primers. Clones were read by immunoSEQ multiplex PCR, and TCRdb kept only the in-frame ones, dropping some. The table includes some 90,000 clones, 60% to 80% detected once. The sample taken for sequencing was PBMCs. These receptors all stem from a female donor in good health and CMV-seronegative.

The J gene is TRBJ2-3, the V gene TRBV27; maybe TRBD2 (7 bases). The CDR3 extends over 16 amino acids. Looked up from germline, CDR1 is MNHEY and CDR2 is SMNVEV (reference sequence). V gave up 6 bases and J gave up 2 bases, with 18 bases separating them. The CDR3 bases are TGTGCCAGCAGCTCCCAACAGGGAGGGGACACAGATACGCAGTATTTT. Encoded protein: CASSSQQGGDTDTQYF.

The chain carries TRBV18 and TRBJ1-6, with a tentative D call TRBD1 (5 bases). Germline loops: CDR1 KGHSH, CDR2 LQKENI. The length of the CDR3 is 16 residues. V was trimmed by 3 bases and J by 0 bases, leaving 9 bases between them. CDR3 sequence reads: CASSPLGGSYNSPLHF. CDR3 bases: TGTGCCAGCTCACCGCTCGGGGGCTCCTATAATTCACCCCTCCACTTT.

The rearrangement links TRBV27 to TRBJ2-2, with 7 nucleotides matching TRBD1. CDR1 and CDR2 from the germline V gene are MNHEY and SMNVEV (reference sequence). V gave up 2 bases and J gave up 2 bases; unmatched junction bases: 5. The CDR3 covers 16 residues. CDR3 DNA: TGTGCCAGCAGTTTAGAGTACAGGGGTAACACCGGGGAGCTGTTTTTT. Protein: CASSLEYRGNTGELFF.

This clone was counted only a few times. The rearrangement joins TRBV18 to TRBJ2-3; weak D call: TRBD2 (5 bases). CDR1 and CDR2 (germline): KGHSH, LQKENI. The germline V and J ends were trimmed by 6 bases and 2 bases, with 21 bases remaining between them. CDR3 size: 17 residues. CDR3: CASSLPGLARNTDTQYF. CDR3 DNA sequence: TGTGCCAGCTCTCTACCTGGGCTAGCTCGGAACACAGATACGCAGTATTTT.

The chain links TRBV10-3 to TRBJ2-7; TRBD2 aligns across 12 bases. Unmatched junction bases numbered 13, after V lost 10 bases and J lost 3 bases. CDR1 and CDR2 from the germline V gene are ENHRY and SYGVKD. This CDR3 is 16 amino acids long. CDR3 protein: CATNDQRLAGDYEQYF. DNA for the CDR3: TGTGCCACCAACGATCAACGACTAGCGGGGGACTACGAGCAGTACTTC.

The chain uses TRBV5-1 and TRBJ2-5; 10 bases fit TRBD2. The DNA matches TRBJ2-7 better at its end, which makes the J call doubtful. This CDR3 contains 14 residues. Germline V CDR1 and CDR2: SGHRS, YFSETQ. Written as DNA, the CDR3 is TGCGCCAGCAGCTTGTACCTAGCGGGAGACGAGCAGTACTTC. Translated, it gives CASSLYLAGDEQYF.

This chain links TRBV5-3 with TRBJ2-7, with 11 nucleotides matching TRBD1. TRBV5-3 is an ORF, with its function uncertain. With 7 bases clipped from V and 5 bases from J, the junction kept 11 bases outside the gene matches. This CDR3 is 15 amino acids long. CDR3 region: CARLSQDRGLDEQYF. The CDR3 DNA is TGTGCCAGACTCTCTCAGGACAGGGGGCTAGACGAGCAGTACTTC.

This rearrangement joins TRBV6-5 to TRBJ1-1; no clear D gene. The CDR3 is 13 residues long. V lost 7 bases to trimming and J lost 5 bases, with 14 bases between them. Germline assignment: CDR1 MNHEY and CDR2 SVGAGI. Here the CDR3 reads CASTEGGKTEAFF. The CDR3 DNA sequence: TGTGCCAGCACCGAGGGCGGGAAGACTGAAGCTTTCTTT.

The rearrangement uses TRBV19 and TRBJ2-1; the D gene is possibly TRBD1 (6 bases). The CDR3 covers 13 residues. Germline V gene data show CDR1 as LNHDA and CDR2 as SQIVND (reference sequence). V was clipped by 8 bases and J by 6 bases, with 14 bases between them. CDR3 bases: TGTGCCAGTCGCCCCGGGACATTCAATGAGCAGTTCTTC. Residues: CASRPGTFNEQFF.

The CDR3 DNA is TGTGCCAGCAGTGATGTATCTGGGACTAGCAATCGTGAGCAGTTCTTC. This sequence encodes CASSDVSGTSNREQFF. The chain joins TRBV2 to TRBJ2-1, with 9 bases identical to TRBD2. CDR1 and CDR2 from the germline V gene are SNHLY and FYNNEI. This CDR3 region has 16 residues. V shed 3 bases, J shed 9 bases, and the junction held 12 bases outside the gene matches.

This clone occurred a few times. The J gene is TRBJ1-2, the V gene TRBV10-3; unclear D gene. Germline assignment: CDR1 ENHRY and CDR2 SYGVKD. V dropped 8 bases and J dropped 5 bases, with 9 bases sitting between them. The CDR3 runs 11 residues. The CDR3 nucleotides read TGTGCCATCGGTCAGAATTATGGCTACACCTTC. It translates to CAIGQNYGYTF.

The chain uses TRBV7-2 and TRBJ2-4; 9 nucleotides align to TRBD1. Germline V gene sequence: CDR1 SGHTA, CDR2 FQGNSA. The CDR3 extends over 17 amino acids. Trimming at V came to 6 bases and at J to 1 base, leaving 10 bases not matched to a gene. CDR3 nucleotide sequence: TGTGCCAGCAGGCGATCCTCCGGGACAGGGGCCAAAAACATTCAGTACTTC. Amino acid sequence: CASRRSSGTGAKNIQYF.

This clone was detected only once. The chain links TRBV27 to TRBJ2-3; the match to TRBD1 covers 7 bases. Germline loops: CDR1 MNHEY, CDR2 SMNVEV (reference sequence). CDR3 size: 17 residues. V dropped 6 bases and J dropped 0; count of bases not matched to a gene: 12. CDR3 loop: CASSRGIRGLSTDTQYF. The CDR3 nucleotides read TGTGCCAGCAGCAGGGGGATAAGGGGTCTTAGCACAGATACGCAGTATTTT.

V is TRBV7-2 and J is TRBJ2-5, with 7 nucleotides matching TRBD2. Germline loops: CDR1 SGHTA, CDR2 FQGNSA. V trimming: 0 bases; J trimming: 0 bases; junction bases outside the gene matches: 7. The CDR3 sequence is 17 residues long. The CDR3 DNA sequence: TGTGCCAGCAGCTTAGCGCCGGGACTACAGTACCAAGAGACCCAGTACTTC. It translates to CASSLAPGLQYQETQYF.

The CDR3 here is CARKDRTYEQYF. DNA for the CDR3: TGTGCCAGAAAAGACAGAACCTACGAGCAGTACTTC. V and J are TRBV6-4 and TRBJ2-7, with D maybe TRBD1 (5 bases). The ends were cut back, 9 bases at V and 2 bases at J, with 11 bases in the middle. CDR3 length: 12 residues. Germline CDR1 is MRHNA and CDR2 is SNTAGT.

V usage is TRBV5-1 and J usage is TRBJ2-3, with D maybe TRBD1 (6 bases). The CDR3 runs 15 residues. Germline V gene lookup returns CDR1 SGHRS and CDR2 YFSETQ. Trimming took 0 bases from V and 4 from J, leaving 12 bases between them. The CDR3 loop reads CASSLGQGLADTQYF. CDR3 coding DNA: TGCGCCAGCAGCTTGGGTCAGGGGCTCGCAGATACGCAGTATTTT.

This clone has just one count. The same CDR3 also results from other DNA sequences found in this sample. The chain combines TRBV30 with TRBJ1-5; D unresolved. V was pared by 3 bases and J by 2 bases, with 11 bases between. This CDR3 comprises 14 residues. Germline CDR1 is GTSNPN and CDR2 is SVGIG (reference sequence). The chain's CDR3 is CAWSVGRGNQPQHF. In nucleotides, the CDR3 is TGTGCCTGGAGCGTCGGGAGGGGCAATCAGCCCCAGCATTTT.

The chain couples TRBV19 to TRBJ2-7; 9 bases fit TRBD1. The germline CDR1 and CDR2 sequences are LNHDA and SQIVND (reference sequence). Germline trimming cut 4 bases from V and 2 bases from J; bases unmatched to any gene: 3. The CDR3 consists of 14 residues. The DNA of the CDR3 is TGTGCCAGTAGTACCGGGACAGGGACCTACGAGCAGTACTTC. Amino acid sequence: CASSTGTGTYEQYF.

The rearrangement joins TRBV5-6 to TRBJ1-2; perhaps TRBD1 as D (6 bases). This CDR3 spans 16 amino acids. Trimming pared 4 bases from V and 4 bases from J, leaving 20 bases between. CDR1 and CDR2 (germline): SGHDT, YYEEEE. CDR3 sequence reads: CASSPGVSFPRYGYTF. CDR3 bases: TGTGCCAGCAGCCCAGGGGTTAGTTTCCCCCGCTATGGCTACACCTTC.

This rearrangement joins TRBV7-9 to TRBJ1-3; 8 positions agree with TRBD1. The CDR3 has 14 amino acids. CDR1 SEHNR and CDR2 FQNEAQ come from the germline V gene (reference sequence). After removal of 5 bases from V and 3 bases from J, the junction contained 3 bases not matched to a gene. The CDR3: CASSIGTGGNTIYF. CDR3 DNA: TGTGCCAGCAGCATCGGGACAGGTGGAAACACCATATATTTT.

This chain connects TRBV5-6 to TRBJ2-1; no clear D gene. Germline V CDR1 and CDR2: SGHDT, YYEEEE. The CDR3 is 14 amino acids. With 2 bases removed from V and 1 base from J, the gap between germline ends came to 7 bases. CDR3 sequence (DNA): TGTGCCAGCAGCTTCCAGTCTTCCTACAATGAGCAGTTCTTC. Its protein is CASSFQSSYNEQFF.

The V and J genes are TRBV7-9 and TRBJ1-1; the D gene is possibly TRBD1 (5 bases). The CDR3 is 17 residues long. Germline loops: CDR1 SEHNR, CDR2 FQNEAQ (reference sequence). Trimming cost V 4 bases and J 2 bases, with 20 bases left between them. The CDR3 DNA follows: TGTGCCAGCAGCTCAACAGACAGTACCCACAGAAACACTGAAGCTTTCTTT. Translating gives CASSSTDSTHRNTEAFF.

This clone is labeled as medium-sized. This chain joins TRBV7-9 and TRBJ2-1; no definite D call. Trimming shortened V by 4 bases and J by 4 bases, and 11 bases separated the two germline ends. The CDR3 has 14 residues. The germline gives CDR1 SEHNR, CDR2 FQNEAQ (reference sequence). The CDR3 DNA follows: TGTGCCAGCAGCTCGCCGGTCCCTTACAATGAGCAGTTCTTC. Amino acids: CASSSPVPYNEQFF. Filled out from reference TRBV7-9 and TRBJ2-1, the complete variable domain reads DTGVSQNPRHKITKRGQNVTFRCDPISEHNRLYWYRQTLGQGPEFLTYFQNEAQLEKSRLLSDRFSAERPKGSFSTLEIQRTEQGDSAMYLCASSSPVPYNEQFFGPGTRLTVL.

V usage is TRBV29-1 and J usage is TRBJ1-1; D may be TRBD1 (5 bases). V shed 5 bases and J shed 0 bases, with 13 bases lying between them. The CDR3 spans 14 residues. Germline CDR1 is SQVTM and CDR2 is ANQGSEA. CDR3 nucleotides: TGCAGCGTTTGGGAGGGGAGGGTGAACACTGAAGCTTTCTTT. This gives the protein CSVWEGRVNTEAFF.

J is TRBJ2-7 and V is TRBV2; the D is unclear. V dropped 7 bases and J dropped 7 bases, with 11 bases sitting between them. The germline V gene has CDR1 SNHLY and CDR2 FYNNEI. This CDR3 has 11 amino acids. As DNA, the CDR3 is TGTGCCAGCACTCCATCCCGGGAGCAGTACTTC. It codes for CASTPSREQYF.

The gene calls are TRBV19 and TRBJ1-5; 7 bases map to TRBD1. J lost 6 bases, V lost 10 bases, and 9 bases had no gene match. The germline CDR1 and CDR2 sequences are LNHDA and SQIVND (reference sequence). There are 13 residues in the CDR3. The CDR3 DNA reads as TGTGCCACCAACGACAGGGCGGGTCAGCCCCAGCATTTT. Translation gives CATNDRAGQPQHF.

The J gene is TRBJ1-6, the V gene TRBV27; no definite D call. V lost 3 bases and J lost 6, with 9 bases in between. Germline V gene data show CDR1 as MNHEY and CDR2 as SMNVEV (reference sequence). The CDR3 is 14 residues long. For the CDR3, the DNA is TGTGCCAGCAGTTTTGTACAGTCTAATTCACCCCTCCACTTT. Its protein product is CASSFVQSNSPLHF.

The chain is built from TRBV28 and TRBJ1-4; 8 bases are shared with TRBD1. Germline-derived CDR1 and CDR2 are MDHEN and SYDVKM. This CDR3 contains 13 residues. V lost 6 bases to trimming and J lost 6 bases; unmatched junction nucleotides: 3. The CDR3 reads CASRSGGDEKLFF. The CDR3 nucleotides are TGTGCCAGCAGATCAGGGGGCGATGAAAAACTGTTTTTT.